These 10 T cell receptor beta chains share one sample of origin, sequenced in a study of regulatory T cells in long-lasting Graves disease. Stated time point: newly diagnosed GD, antithyroid drugs for less than 3 months. The TCR library used RNA extracted from PBMCs. Relying on iRepertoire HTBI primers and Arm-PCR of CDR3 regions, the team built TCR beta libraries. TCRdb re-derived calls from the multiplex PCR reads in MiXCR, one entry per CDR3 protein. The sample carries 400,000 to 500,000 distinct CDR3 sequences, 12% to 15% recorded once. The sample was also reused in another study, on T cells in Graves' hyperthyroidism and ophthalmopathy.

The source was peripheral blood mononuclear cells (PBMCs), collected at new diagnosis, from a patient treated with antithyroid drugs. The source is a woman between 45 and 65 years old with Graves disease.

The rearrangement links TRBV5-1 to TRBJ2-7, with unresolved D. V was cut by 0 bases and J by 6 bases, with 13 bases left in between. The CDR3 length is 14 residues. Germline CDR1 is SGHRS and CDR2 is YFSETQ. The CDR3 DNA sequence: TGCGCCAGCAGCTTGGGGCGTGGTCCCCTCGAGCAGTACTTC. Residues: CASSLGRGPLEQYF.

This clonotype occurred many times. The V and J genes are TRBV2 and TRBJ1-1; 8 bases are a match to TRBD1. The CDR3 loop spans 14 amino acids. With V trimmed by 7 bases and J by 1 base, 5 bases remained unmatched. Looked up from germline, CDR1 is SNHLY and CDR2 is FYNNEI. CDR3 coding DNA: TGTGCCAGCACGGACGGACAGGGGAACACTGAAGCTTTCTTT. The encoded protein is CASTDGQGNTEAFF.

This clonotype was seen ten or more times. The genes are TRBV28 and TRBJ2-5; D call uncertain. Between the trimmed V and J ends, which lost 10 bases and 0 bases, there was a span of 15 bases. The CDR3 contains 14 residues. Germline V gene sequence: CDR1 MDHEN, CDR2 SYDVKM. This CDR3 reads CATRAATNQETQYF. The CDR3 bases are TGTGCCACCCGGGCGGCCACCAACCAAGAGACCCAGTACTTC.

A single count supports this clonotype. The gene calls are TRBV28 and TRBJ2-1; the D gene is possibly TRBD1 (5 bases). Germline V gives CDR1 MDHEN, CDR2 SYDVKM. V lost 1 base, J lost 5 bases, and 9 bases lay in between. This CDR3 spans 14 amino acids. The CDR3 loop is CASSLYSGNNEQFF. The CDR3 coding sequence is TGTGCCAGCAGTTTATATTCAGGGAACAATGAGCAGTTCTTC. Using reference TRBV28 and TRBJ2-1 for the parts outside the CDR3, the full variable domain is DVKVTQSSRYLVKRTGEKVFLECVQDMDHENMFWYRQDPGLGLRLIYFSYDVKMKEKGDIPEGYSVSREKKERFSLILESASTNQTSMYLCASSLYSGNNEQFFGPGTRLTVL.

The V call is TRBV28, the J call TRBJ2-4, with TRBD2 matching 8 bases. From germline, CDR1 is MDHEN and CDR2 SYDVKM. This CDR3 spans 17 amino acids. Germline trimming cut 1 base from V and 1 base from J; bases unmatched to any gene: 6. The CDR3 DNA reads as TGTGCCAGCAGTTTATATCGGGGCGGGAGGGCCAAAAACATTCAGTACTTC. Its translation: CASSLYRGGRAKNIQYF.

The chain links TRBV9 to TRBJ2-7, with 10 bases lining up with TRBD1. This CDR3 spans 15 amino acids. Unmatched junction bases numbered 7, after V lost 4 bases and J lost 3 bases. Germline V gene sequence: CDR1 SGDLS, CDR2 YYNGEE. In DNA, the CDR3 is TGTGCCAGCAGCACACCCCGGACAGGGGGCTACGAGCAGTACTTC. It is translated as CASSTPRTGGYEQYF. Using reference TRBV9 and TRBJ2-7 for the parts outside the CDR3, the full variable domain is DSGVTQTPKHLITATGQRVTLRCSPRSGDLSVYWYQQSLDQGLQFLIQYYNGEERAKGNILERFSAQQFPDLHSELNLSSLELGDSALYFCASSTPRTGGYEQYFGPGTRLTVT.

This chain links TRBV2 with TRBJ2-1; 11 positions match TRBD2. The V segment lost 10 bases and the J segment 6 bases; nucleotides outside the gene matches: 8. Per germline, CDR1 SNHLY and CDR2 FYNNEI. The CDR3 contains 14 residues. The CDR3 sequence is CANLLAGATNEQFF. The CDR3 coding sequence is TGTGCCAACCTACTAGCGGGAGCCACCAATGAGCAGTTCTTC. The variable domain in full, with the rest retrieved from reference TRBV2 and TRBJ2-1, is EPEVTQTPSHQVTQMGQEVILRCVPISNHLYFYWYRQILGQKVEFLVSFYNNEISEKSEIFDDQFSVERPDGSNFTLKIRSTKLEDSAMYFCANLLAGATNEQFFGPGTRLTVL.

In this sample, this clonotype turned up many times. The chain has TRBV27 and TRBJ2-2; TRBD1 agrees at 9 bases. The trim removed 0 bases at V and 5 bases at J, leaving 4 bases unmatched. Germline lookup yields CDR1 MNHEY and CDR2 SMNVEV (reference sequence). This CDR3 is 16 amino acids long. The CDR3 coding sequence is TGTGCCAGCAGTTTATCTTGGGACAGGGTTACCGGGGAGCTGTTTTTT. Its protein is CASSLSWDRVTGELFF.

This clonotype was observed at least ten times. This chain connects TRBV7-2 to TRBJ2-7; 12 nucleotides align to TRBD2. Unmatched junction bases numbered 10, after V lost 6 bases and J lost 4 bases. Germline-derived CDR1 and CDR2 are SGHTA and FQGNSA. This CDR3 region has 16 residues. The DNA for the CDR3 is TGTGCCAGCAGTCCGATGACTAGCGGGAGTGGGTACGAGCAGTACTTC. Encoded protein: CASSPMTSGSGYEQYF.

This clonotype was counted at least ten times. V usage is TRBV27 and J usage is TRBJ2-1; 7 bases are shared with TRBD1. From germline, CDR1 is MNHEY and CDR2 SMNVEV (reference sequence). The CDR3 has 15 amino acids. Trimming took 6 bases from V and 6 from J; bases not matched to a gene: 11. The CDR3 loop reads CASSSRDRFSNEQFF. CDR3 nucleotides: TGTGCCAGCAGCTCCCGGGACAGATTTTCCAATGAGCAGTTCTTC.